The 10 T cell receptor beta chains below come from one sample, sequenced in a study of human T cells and chemical hapten exposure. Time point: patch test 1, 2 weeks after DPC sensitization. Sample treatment: therapeutic diphenylcyclopropenone sensitization with weekly scalp DPC. TCRdb re-derived calls from the RACE reads in MiXCR, one entry per CDR3 protein. The top ten clones hold roughly 8% of a sample with 350,000 or so distinct CDR3 sequences, approximately 6.3% of them seen once. The source material was whole blood, sampled in connection with sensitization to the hapten diphenylcyclopropenone (DPC). The receptors were gathered from a woman aged 18-35 years with alopecia areata. Some clones in this sample may be carry-over from other donors' samples.

This clonotype was seen a few times. This chain links TRBV2 with TRBJ1-4; TRBD1 might be the D (6 bases). Germline lookup yields CDR1 SNHLY and CDR2 FYNNEI. Trimming pared 2 bases from V and 6 bases from J, leaving 16 bases between. This CDR3 is 16 amino acids long. CDR3: CASSERWTALDEKLFF. The CDR3 DNA reads TGTGCCAGCAGTGAAAGGTGGACAGCTCTAGATGAAAAACTGTTTTTT.

The chain has TRBV5-6 and TRBJ1-1; D gene ambiguous. The CDR3 totals 13 residues. V was cut by 0 bases and J by 6 bases, with 9 bases left in between. Germline loops: CDR1 SGHDT, CDR2 YYEEEE. CDR3 coding DNA: TGTGCCAGCAGCTTGGGGGCCACGGCTGAAGCTTTCTTT. This gives the protein CASSLGATAEAFF.

This clonotype was seen more than once but under ten times. The chain uses TRBV4-3 and TRBJ1-1; a weak D match, TRBD1 (5 bases). The CDR3 is made up of 16 amino acids. Germline V lookup: CDR1 LGHNA, CDR2 YSLEER. The germline V and J ends were trimmed by 3 bases and 6 bases, with 20 bases remaining between them. For the CDR3, the DNA is TGCGCCAGCAGCCAGGACACTTCAAGGTGGATCCCTGAAGCTTTCTTT. It translates to CASSQDTSRWIPEAFF.

This clonotype was detected a few times. This chain uses TRBV6-5 with TRBJ2-1; 7 nucleotides agree with TRBD1. The junction had 6 bases not matched to a gene; V was cut back by 0 bases and J by 7 bases. This CDR3 spans 15 amino acids. CDR1 is MNHEY and CDR2 is SVGAGI in the germline V gene. The chain's CDR3 is CASSYSFRGMNEQFF. In DNA form, the CDR3 reads TGTGCCAGCAGTTACTCGTTCAGGGGGATGAATGAGCAGTTCTTC.

This clonotype was recorded many times. This rearrangement joins TRBV29-1 to TRBJ2-7, with D unclear. Germline CDR1 reads SQVTM; CDR2 reads ANQGSEA. V lost 4 bases to trimming and J lost 6 bases, with 10 bases between them. The CDR3 runs 11 residues. The CDR3: CSVGYSGEQYF. The CDR3 coding sequence is TGCAGCGTTGGGTATTCGGGCGAGCAGTACTTC.

The chain carries TRBV20-1 and TRBJ2-5; 8 bases map to TRBD2. With 5 bases clipped from V and 5 bases from J, the junction kept 10 bases outside the gene matches. This CDR3 is 14 amino acids long. Germline CDR1 DFQATT, CDR2 SNEGSKA (reference sequence). Here the CDR3 reads CSAPRTSLRETQYF. CDR3 DNA sequence: TGCAGTGCTCCTCGGACTAGCTTGCGCGAGACCCAGTACTTC.

The rearrangement joins TRBV9 to TRBJ1-5; no reliable D call. The CDR3 has 13 residues. Trimming took 0 bases from V and 5 from J, leaving 6 bases between them. Germline V gene sequence: CDR1 SGDLS, CDR2 YYNGEE. In DNA, the CDR3 is TGTGCCAGCAGCGTAGGGAGGGATCAGCCCCAGCATTTT. Amino acids: CASSVGRDQPQHF.

V gene TRBV28 combines with J gene TRBJ2-1; D tentatively fits TRBD1 or TRBD2 (5 bases each). This CDR3 is 17 amino acids long. The V and J ends lost 5 bases and 2 bases respectively, with 19 bases between them. Germline V gene sequence: CDR1 MDHEN, CDR2 SYDVKM. The CDR3 here is CASSIKKPGRTYNEQFF. CDR3 nucleotide sequence: TGTGCCAGCAGTATTAAAAAACCGGGACGGACCTACAATGAGCAGTTCTTC.

This chain connects TRBV7-2 to TRBJ2-1; the match to TRBD1 covers 7 bases. The trim removed 2 bases at V and 4 bases at J, leaving 8 bases unmatched. Looked up from germline, CDR1 is SGHTA and CDR2 is FQGNSA. The CDR3 consists of 16 residues. For the CDR3, the DNA is TGTGCCAGCAGCTTACCCCGGACAGGCGATTACAATGAGCAGTTCTTC. This codes for CASSLPRTGDYNEQFF.

This rearrangement joins TRBV3-1 to TRBJ1-3; a possible D gene is TRBD1 (5 bases). Germline CDR1 reads LGHDT; CDR2 reads YNNKEL (reference sequence). V was trimmed by 2 bases and J by 2 bases, leaving 7 bases between them. The CDR3 extends over 14 amino acids. The CDR3 DNA sequence: TGTGCCAGCAGCCAATCCAGGGCTGGAAACACCATATATTTT. Translated, it gives CASSQSRAGNTIYF.